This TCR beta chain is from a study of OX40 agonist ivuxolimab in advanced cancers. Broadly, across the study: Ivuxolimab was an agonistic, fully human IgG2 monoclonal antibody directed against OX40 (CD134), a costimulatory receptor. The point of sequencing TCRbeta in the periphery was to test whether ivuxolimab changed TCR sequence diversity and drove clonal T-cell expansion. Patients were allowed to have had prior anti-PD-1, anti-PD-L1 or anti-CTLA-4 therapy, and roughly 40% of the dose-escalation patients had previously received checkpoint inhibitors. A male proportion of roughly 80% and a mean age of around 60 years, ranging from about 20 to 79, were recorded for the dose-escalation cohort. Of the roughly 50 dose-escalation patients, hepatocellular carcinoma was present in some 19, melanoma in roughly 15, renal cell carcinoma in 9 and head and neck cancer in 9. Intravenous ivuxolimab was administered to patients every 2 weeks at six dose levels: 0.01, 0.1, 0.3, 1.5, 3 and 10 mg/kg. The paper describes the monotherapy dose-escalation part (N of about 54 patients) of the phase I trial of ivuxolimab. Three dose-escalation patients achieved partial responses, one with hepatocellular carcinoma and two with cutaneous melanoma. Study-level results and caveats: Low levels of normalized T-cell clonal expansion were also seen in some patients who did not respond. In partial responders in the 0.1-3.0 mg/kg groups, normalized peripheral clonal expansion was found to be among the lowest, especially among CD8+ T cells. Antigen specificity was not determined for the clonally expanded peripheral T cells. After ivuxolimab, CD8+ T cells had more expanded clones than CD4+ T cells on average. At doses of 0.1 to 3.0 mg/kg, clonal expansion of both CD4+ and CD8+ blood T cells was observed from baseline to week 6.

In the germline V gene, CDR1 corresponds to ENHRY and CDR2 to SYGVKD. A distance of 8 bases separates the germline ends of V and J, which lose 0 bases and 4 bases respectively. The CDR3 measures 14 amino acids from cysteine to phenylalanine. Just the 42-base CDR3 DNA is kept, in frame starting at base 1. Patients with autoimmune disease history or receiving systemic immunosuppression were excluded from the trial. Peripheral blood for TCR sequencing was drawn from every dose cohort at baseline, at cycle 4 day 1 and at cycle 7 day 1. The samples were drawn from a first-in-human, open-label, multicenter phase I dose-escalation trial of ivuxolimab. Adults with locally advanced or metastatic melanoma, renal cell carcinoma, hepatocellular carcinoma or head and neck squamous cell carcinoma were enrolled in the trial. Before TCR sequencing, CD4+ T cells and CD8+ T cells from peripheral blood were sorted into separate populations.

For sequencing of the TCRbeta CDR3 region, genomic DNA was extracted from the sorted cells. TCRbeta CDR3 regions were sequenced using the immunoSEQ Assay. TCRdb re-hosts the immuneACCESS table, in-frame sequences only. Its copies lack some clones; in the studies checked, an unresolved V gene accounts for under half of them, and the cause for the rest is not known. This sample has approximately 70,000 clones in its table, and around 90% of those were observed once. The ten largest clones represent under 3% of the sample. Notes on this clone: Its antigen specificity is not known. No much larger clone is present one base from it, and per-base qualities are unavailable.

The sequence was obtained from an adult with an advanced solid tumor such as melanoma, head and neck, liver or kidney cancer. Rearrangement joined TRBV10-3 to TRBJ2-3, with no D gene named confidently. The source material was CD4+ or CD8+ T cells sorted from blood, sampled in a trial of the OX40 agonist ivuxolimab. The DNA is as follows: TGTGCCATCAGTGAGTCTGGGATCCCAGATACGCAGTATTTT. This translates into CAISESGIPDTQYF.